Following are 13 T cell receptor beta chains from one sample sequenced in a study of CD8 T cells in ankylosing spondylitis. Study findings and constraints: Typical of ankylosing spondylitis blood, it appeared, was a TCR beta motif of eight highly homologous variants.

These receptors' targets are unknown. A single record per CDR3 protein comes from TCRdb applying MiXCR to the 5' RACE reads. The sample has tens of thousands of distinct CDR3 sequences; roughly 8.5% are singletons. The material sequenced was blood, either unsorted or a sorted T cell fraction (not recorded which). All receptors come from a male donor with ankylosing spondylitis.

This clonotype appeared a few times. The V and J genes are TRBV20-1 and TRBJ1-5; D is uncertain. The CDR3 is made up of 14 amino acids. V gave up 0 bases and J gave up 9 bases, with 15 bases separating them. Germline values: CDR1 DFQATT, CDR2 SNEGSKA (reference sequence). In DNA form, the CDR3 reads TGCAGTGCTAGAGACTTAGACGGCTTTGGGCCCCAGCATTTT. Translated, it gives CSARDLDGFGPQHF.

The V gene is TRBV7-3, the J gene TRBJ2-3, with D tentatively TRBD1 or TRBD2 (7 bases each). In germline, CDR1 is SGHTA, CDR2 FQGTGA. The CDR3 sequence is 19 residues long. The V end was cut by 0 bases, the J end by 0 bases, with 19 bases between. The CDR3 reads CASSLTWQGGSSSTDTQYF. CDR3 in DNA: TGTGCCAGCAGCTTAACGTGGCAGGGGGGGAGCAGCAGCACAGATACGCAGTATTTT. Filled out from reference TRBV7-3 and TRBJ2-3, the complete variable domain reads GAGVSQTPSNKVTEKGKYVELRCDPISGHTALYWYRQSLGQGPEFLIYFQGTGAADDSGLPNDRFFAVRPEGSVSTLKIQRTERGDSAVYLCASSLTWQGGSSSTDTQYFGPGTRLTVL.

CDR3 DNA: TGTGCCAGCAGGGGACAGGGGGCGGAGCAGTACTTC. Translated: CASRGQGAEQYF. V is TRBV13 and J is TRBJ2-7; 12 bases fit TRBD1. The CDR3 length is 12 residues. Germline lookup yields CDR1 PRHDT and CDR2 FYEKMQ (reference sequence). V lost 6 bases and J lost 7; bases outside the gene matches: 1.

This clonotype has more than one count but fewer than ten. One end of the junction fails to match germline, which may point to a read error. This chain links TRBV20-1 with TRBJ1-1; D call uncertain. This CDR3 contains 11 residues. The germline V gene encodes CDR1 DFQATT and CDR2 SNEGSKA (reference sequence). The CDR3 DNA reads as TGCAGTGCTAGTGACGACGGTGAGAAGGACTTT. The encoded protein is CSASDDGEKDF.

There are a few counts of this clonotype. The J gene is TRBJ1-2, the V gene TRBV20-1; D unclear. In germline, CDR1 is DFQATT, CDR2 SNEGSKA (reference sequence). Trimming took off 5 bases at V and 4 bases at J, with 17 bases between the two ends. There are 14 residues in the CDR3. CDR3 region: CSAERTDTIYGYTF. For the CDR3, the DNA is TGCAGTGCTGAGCGCACAGACACTATCTATGGCTACACCTTC.

This clonotype was counted ten times or more. This chain links TRBV10-3 with TRBJ2-1; 9 bases line up with TRBD2. Per germline, CDR1 ENHRY and CDR2 SYGVKD. Germline trimming cut 9 bases from V and 10 bases from J; bases unmatched to any gene: 10. The CDR3 is 13 residues long. CDR3 DNA: TGTGCCATTACCACGGGACTAGCATCCGAGCAGTTCTTC. This encodes CAITTGLASEQFF.

The CDR3 loop reads CSARDWGAFGQPQHF. CDR3 DNA sequence: TGCAGTGCTAGAGATTGGGGGGCTTTTGGGCAGCCCCAGCATTTT. This rearrangement joins TRBV20-1 to TRBJ1-5; TRBD1 might be the D (6 bases). The CDR3 has 15 amino acids. V shed 0 bases and J shed 7 bases, with 16 bases lying between them. Looked up from germline, CDR1 is DFQATT and CDR2 is SNEGSKA (reference sequence).

This clonotype was found many times. CDR3 loop: CASSQEQIAGGREGQFF. The CDR3 nucleotides are TGTGCCAGCAGCCAAGAACAAATAGCGGGAGGGCGAGAAGGGCAGTTCTTC. The chain joins TRBV4-2 to TRBJ2-1; 11 bases align to TRBD2. CDR3 length: 17 residues. CDR1 is LGHNA, CDR2 YNFKEQ, per germline. The ends lost 0 bases at V and 12 bases at J; junction bases unmatched: 13.

The V and J genes are TRBV19 and TRBJ1-2; possible D gene TRBD1, 5 bases. Germline V lookup: CDR1 LNHDA, CDR2 SQIVND (reference sequence). The V end was cut by 7 bases, the J end by 2 bases, with 14 bases between. CDR3 size: 14 residues. As DNA, the CDR3 is TGTGCCAGTACCGATGGGACGGTGAACTATGGCTACACCTTC. Its translation: CASTDGTVNYGYTF. Together with reference TRBV19 and TRBJ1-2, the CDR3 gives the full variable domain: DGGITQSPKYLFRKEGQNVTLSCEQNLNHDAMYWYRQDPGQGLRLIYYSQIVNDFQKGDIAEGYSVSREKKESFPLTVTSAQKNPTAFYLCASTDGTVNYGYTFGSGTRLTVV.

This clonotype has a handful of counts. CDR3 region: CASRGSTVPYEQYF. The CDR3 coding sequence is TGTGCCAGCAGGGGGTCGACGGTTCCCTACGAGCAGTACTTC. The genes are TRBV2 and TRBJ2-7; D uncertain. This CDR3 comprises 14 residues. Germline V gene sequence: CDR1 SNHLY, CDR2 FYNNEI. Deletions cut 6 bases from V and 2 bases from J, with 14 bases between.

This clonotype was observed many times. This chain joins TRBV12-3 or TRBV12-4 and TRBJ2-2; D not certain. The V and J ends lost 8 bases and 1 base respectively, with 5 bases between them. The CDR3 loop spans 12 amino acids. CDR3 sequence (DNA): TGTGCCAGCGAAGGGAACACCGGGGAGCTGTTTTTT. Its protein is CASEGNTGELFF.

This clonotype was seen more than once but under ten times. This chain's CDR3 is CASSLPHDRSSYEQYF. Written as DNA, the CDR3 is TGTGCCAGCAGCTTACCCCACGACAGAAGCTCCTACGAGCAGTACTTC. V and J are TRBV7-8 and TRBJ2-7; weak D call: TRBD1 (5 bases). The CDR3 spans 16 residues. CDR1 and CDR2 (germline): SGHVS, FQNEAQ. Trimming cost V 2 bases and J 0 bases, with 14 bases left between them. Full variable domain (missing parts from reference TRBV7-8 and TRBJ2-7): GAGVSQSPRYKVAKRGQDVALRCDPISGHVSLFWYQQALGQGPEFLTYFQNEAQLDKSGLPSDRFFAERPEGSVSTLKIQRTQQEDSAVYLCASSLPHDRSSYEQYFGPGTRLTVT.

The rearrangement joins TRBV28 to TRBJ2-7; possibly TRBD1 or TRBD2 for D (5 bases each). The length of the CDR3 is 15 residues. Trimming took off 6 bases at V and 0 bases at J, with 15 bases between the two ends. Germline V gene data show CDR1 as MDHEN and CDR2 as SYDVKM. CDR3 amino acids: CASSSPGLLSYEQYV. DNA of the CDR3: TGTGCCAGCAGCTCTCCGGGGCTACTCTCCTACGAGCAGTACGTC.